The clone carrying this T cell receptor beta chain was seen ten or more times. The antigen is unknown. The data stem from a study of regulatory T cells in long-lasting Graves disease. Indicated time point: persistent/refractory GD, antithyroid drugs over 5 years with positive TRAb. With RNA extracted from PBMCs as input, the TCR library was made. General study findings and limits: Persistent patients had more shared public clonotypes (around 3,000) than new patients (about 970). Few sampled subjects may have lowered accuracy. Favoring TRBV28, TRBJ1-2 and TRBJ2-5 was a feature seen in persistent disease.

Germline assignment: CDR1 SGHAT and CDR2 FQNNGV. The junction had 3 bases not matched to a gene; V was cut back by 8 bases and J by 5 bases. There are 13 residues in the CDR3. Arm-PCR with iRepertoire HTBI primers amplified the CDR3 regions for these TCR beta libraries. The authors' processing: The samples included approximately 62 TRBV and approximately 15 TRBJ segments. TCRdb reanalysed the multiplex PCR reads using MiXCR and keeps one entry per CDR3 protein. Clone size and V and J calls follow TCRdb, not the original study. Among about 470,000 distinct CDR3 sequences listed, around a fifth were seen once.

The chain uses TRBV11-2 and TRBJ2-7; 13 bases fit TRBD2. The sequencing here drew on peripheral blood mononuclear cells (PBMCs), taken when the disease was refractory, from a patient treated with antithyroid drugs. The TCR was taken from a female donor with Graves disease. The CDR3 DNA is TGTGCCAGCGGACTAGCGGGAGTCAACGAGCAGTACTTC. Translated: CASGLAGVNEQYF.